This TCR beta chain was captured in a study of cytomegalovirus exposure and HLA in healthy donors. In regard to this clone: The antigen is undetermined.

General study results and limits: The study recorded 150 to 200 TCR beta chains that were cytomegalovirus-associated. In vitro work confirmed that a few CMV-associated chains recognize CMV antigens.

In the PCR, 60 Vbeta and 13 Jbeta primers were used. TCRdb's table, derived via immunoSEQ multiplex PCR, lists solely in-frame clones and lacks some. The profile shows about 160,000 clones, about three quarters of them singletons. The sequenced sample was PBMCs. This TCR was recovered from a woman aged 45-65 years in good health and CMV-seropositive.

CDR3 in DNA: TGCAGTGCGGGACAGCCCGATACGCAGTATTTT. Residues: CSAGQPDTQYF. V and J are TRBV20-1 and TRBJ2-3, with 7 bases lining up with TRBD1. This CDR3 region has 11 residues. Germline loops: CDR1 DFQATT, CDR2 SNEGSKA (reference sequence). With 6 bases clipped from V and 6 bases from J, the junction kept 3 bases outside the gene matches.